A selection of T cell receptor beta chains follows, all from one sample in a study of cytotoxic CD8 clonotypes in ibrutinib-treated CLL. Some clones are missing from TCRdb's copy, which holds only in-frame ones; the method was immunoSEQ multiplex PCR. Seen here are over 150,000 clones, over 55% observed once, and the top ten hold about an eighth. Sequencing was performed on PBMCs, taken after 24 months of ibrutinib treatment. The receptors were sampled from a human donor with chronic lymphocytic leukemia. CDR3s include the opening cysteine and the closing phenylalanine or tryptophan. Fields, in order: J gene, CDR3 length, clone size, V gene, D gene, CDR3 protein, CDR3 DNA. D genes are given only for firm matches. A row's size may be missing; if present it is once, few, many or a size class.

j_call: TRBJ2-5
cdr3_length: 14
clone_size: -
v_call: TRBV6-1
d_call: TRBD1
cdr3_aa: CASSEKRGPETQYF
cdr3_nt: TGTGCCAGCAGTGAGAAGAGGGGGCCAGAGACCCAGTACTTC

j_call: TRBJ2-1
cdr3_length: 16
clone_size: -
v_call: TRBV11-2
d_call: TRBD2
cdr3_aa: CASSRQTSGRGDEQFF
cdr3_nt: TGTGCCAGCAGCCGACAGACTAGCGGGAGGGGGGATGAGCAGTTCTTC

j_call: TRBJ2-7
cdr3_length: 16
clone_size: few
v_call: TRBV19
d_call: TRBD2
cdr3_aa: CASSISSGSVVGEQYF
cdr3_nt: TGTGCCAGTAGTATATCTAGCGGGAGTGTAGTGGGCGAGCAGTACTTC

j_call: TRBJ2-6
cdr3_length: 17
clone_size: -
v_call: TRBV27
d_call: TRBD2
cdr3_aa: CASKPGLALSGANVLTF
cdr3_nt: TGTGCCAGCAAACCGGGACTAGCGCTTTCTGGGGCCAACGTCCTGACTTTC

j_call: TRBJ2-2
cdr3_length: 18
clone_size: -
v_call: TRBV11-3
d_call: TRBD2
cdr3_aa: CASSHQGWGTSGSGELFF
cdr3_nt: TGTGCCAGCAGCCACCAGGGGTGGGGGACTAGCGGGTCCGGGGAGCTGTTTTTT

j_call: TRBJ2-1
cdr3_length: 16
clone_size: -
v_call: TRBV10-3
d_call: -
cdr3_aa: CAIGSSGMTAYNEQFF
cdr3_nt: TGTGCCATCGGTAGCTCGGGCATGACGGCCTACAATGAGCAGTTCTTC

j_call: TRBJ2-5
cdr3_length: 16
clone_size: -
v_call: TRBV11-1
d_call: TRBD2
cdr3_aa: CASSLAKLAGLKTQYF
cdr3_nt: TGTGCCAGCAGCTTAGCGAAGCTAGCGGGCTTGAAGACCCAGTACTTC

j_call: TRBJ2-2
cdr3_length: 14
clone_size: -
v_call: TRBV5-1
d_call: -
cdr3_aa: CASSQGSYTGELFF
cdr3_nt: TGCGCCAGCAGCCAAGGCAGCTACACCGGGGAGCTGTTTTTT

j_call: TRBJ1-1
cdr3_length: 17
clone_size: -
v_call: TRBV5-1
d_call: TRBD1
cdr3_aa: CASSLGMGAGGVTEAFF
cdr3_nt: TGCGCCAGCAGCTTGGGAATGGGTGCAGGGGGTGTCACTGAAGCTTTCTTT

j_call: TRBJ2-7
cdr3_length: 15
clone_size: -
v_call: TRBV12-5
d_call: TRBD1
cdr3_aa: CASGLGTGYSYEQYF
cdr3_nt: TGTGCTAGTGGTTTGGGGACAGGGTACTCCTACGAGCAGTACTTC

j_call: TRBJ1-1
cdr3_length: 13
clone_size: once
v_call: TRBV30
d_call: TRBD1
cdr3_aa: CARDRAMNTEAFF
cdr3_nt: TGTGCCCGGGACAGGGCAATGAACACTGAAGCTTTCTTT